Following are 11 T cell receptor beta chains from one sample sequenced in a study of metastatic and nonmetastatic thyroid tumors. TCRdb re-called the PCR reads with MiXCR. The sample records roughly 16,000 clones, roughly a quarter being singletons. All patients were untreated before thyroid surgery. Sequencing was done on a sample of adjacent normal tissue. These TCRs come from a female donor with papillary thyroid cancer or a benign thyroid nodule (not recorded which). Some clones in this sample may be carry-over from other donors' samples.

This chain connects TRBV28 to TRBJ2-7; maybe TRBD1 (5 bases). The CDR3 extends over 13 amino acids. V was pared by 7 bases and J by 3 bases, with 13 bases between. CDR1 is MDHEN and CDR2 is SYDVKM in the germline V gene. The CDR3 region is CASTIGHLYEQYF. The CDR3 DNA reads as TGTGCCAGCACAATCGGACACCTCTACGAGCAGTACTTC.

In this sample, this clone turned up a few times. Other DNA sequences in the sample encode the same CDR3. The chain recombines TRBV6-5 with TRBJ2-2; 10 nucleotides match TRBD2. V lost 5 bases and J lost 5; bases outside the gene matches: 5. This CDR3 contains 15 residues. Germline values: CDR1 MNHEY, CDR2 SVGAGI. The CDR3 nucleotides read TGTGCCAGCAGTACTAGCGGGGCTGGAACCGGGGAGCTGTTTTTT. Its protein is CASSTSGAGTGELFF.

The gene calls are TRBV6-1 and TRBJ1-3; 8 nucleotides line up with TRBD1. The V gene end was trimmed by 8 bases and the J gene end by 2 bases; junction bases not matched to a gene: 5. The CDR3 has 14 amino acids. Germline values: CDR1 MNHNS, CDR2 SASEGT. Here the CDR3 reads CASLFRGPGNTIYF. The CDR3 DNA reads TGTGCCAGCCTTTTCAGGGGGCCTGGAAACACCATATATTTT.

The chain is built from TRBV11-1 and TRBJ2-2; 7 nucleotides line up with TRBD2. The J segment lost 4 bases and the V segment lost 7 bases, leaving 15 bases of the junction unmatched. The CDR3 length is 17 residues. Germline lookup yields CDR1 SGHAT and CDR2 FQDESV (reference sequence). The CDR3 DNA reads TGTGCCAGCACTCGCCGACTGGGAGGGAGAGGCACCGGGGAGCTGTTTTTT. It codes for CASTRRLGGRGTGELFF.

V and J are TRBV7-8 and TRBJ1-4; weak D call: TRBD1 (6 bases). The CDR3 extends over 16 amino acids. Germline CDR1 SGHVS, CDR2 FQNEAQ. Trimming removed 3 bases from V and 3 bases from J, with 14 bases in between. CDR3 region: CASSLIPGAPNEKLFF. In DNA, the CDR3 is TGTGCCAGCAGCTTGATTCCGGGGGCACCTAATGAAAAACTGTTTTTT.

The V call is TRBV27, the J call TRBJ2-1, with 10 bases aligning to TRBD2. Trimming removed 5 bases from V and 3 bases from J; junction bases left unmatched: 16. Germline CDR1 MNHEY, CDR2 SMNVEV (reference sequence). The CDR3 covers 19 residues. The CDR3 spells CASSRLTVASGRGYNEQFF. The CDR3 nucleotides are TGTGCCAGCAGTCGATTGACAGTTGCTAGCGGGAGAGGCTACAATGAGCAGTTCTTC.

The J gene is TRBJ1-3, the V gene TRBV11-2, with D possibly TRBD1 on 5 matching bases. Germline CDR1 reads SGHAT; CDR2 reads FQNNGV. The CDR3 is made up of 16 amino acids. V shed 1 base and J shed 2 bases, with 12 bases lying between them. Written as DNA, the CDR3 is TGTGCCAGCAGCTTAGTAATCAGGGATACTGGAAACACCATATATTTT. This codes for CASSLVIRDTGNTIYF.

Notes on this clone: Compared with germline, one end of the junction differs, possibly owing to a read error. The CDR3 DNA follows: TGTTCCAGCAGCGCCCGAGGCTATAATTCACCCCTCCACTTT. Translating gives CSSSARGYNSPLHF. The chain joins TRBV2 to TRBJ1-6; unclear D gene. Per the germline V gene, CDR1 is SNHLY and CDR2 is FYNNEI. CDR3 length: 14 amino acids. Drawing the rest from reference TRBV2 and TRBJ1-6, the complete variable domain is EPEVTQTPSHQVTQMGQEVILRCVPISNHLYFYWYRQILGQKVEFLVSFYNNEISEKSEIFDDQFSVERPDGSNFTLKIRSTKLEDSAMYFCSSSARGYNSPLHFGNGTRLTVT.

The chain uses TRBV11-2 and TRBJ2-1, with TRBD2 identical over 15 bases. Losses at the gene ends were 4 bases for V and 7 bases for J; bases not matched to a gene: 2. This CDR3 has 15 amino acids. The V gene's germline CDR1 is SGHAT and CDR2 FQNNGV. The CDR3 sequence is CASSSGLAGGNEQFF. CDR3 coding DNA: TGTGCCAGCAGCTCGGGACTAGCGGGAGGTAATGAGCAGTTCTTC.

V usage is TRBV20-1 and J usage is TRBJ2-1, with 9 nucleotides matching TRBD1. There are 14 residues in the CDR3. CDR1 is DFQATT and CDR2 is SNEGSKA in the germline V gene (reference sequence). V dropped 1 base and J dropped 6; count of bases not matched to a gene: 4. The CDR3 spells CSARAPDRGNEQFF. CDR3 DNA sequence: TGCAGTGCTAGAGCCCCGGACAGGGGCAATGAGCAGTTCTTC.

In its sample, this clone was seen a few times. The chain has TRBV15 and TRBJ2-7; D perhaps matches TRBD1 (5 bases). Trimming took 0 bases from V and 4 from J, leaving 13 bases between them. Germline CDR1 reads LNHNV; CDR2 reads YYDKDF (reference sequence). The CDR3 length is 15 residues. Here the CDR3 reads CATSRDQGLGYEQYF. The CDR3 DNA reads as TGTGCCACCAGCAGAGATCAGGGTTTGGGGTACGAGCAGTACTTC.